This T cell receptor beta chain was found in a study of neurological immune-mediated disorders. This CDR3 region has 15 residues. Germline CDR1 and CDR2: MNHEY and SVGEGT. In the case of this clonotype: This could be a read error, since a much larger clone is one nucleotide away.

TCRdb reanalysed the 5' RACE reads using MiXCR and keeps one entry per CDR3 protein. The sample holds roughly 60,000 distinct CDR3 sequences, around 2.3% seen once. The TCR comes from a man aged 45 to 65 with multiple sclerosis. The rearrangement links TRBV6-2 or TRBV6-3 to TRBJ2-5; 9 bases are shared with TRBD1. Input material: PBMCs. The CDR3 loop reads CASSQIGTGKENQYF. CDR3 bases: TGTGCCAGCAGCCAGATCGGGACAGGGAAAGAGAACCAGTACTTC.